The rows below give T cell receptor beta chains drawn from one sample of a study of cytomegalovirus exposure and HLA in healthy donors. This table comes from immunoSEQ multiplex PCR, and its TCRdb copy is limited to in-frame clones, with some not included. The sample has hundreds of thousands of clones, just under 85% seen once. What was sequenced was PBMCs. These receptors were obtained from a woman between 40 and 50 years old in good health and CMV-seronegative. Both conserved end residues are part of each CDR3. A D gene is named only where the DNA matches it firmly. Clone size is stated in some rows and not others, as once, few, many or a class when expanded.

clone_size: -
v_call: TRBV18
j_call: TRBJ2-5
d_call: TRBD2
cdr3_aa: CASSPTGLAGETQYF
cdr3_nt: TGTGCCAGCTCACCAACGGGACTAGCGGGGGAGACCCAGTACTTC

clone_size: -
v_call: TRBV5-4
j_call: TRBJ2-7
d_call: TRBD1
cdr3_aa: CASASGQNYEQYF
cdr3_nt: TGTGCCAGCGCCTCGGGACAGAACTACGAGCAGTACTTC

clone_size: once
v_call: TRBV9
j_call: TRBJ1-3
d_call: -
cdr3_aa: CASSVVPLGAPGNTIYF
cdr3_nt: TGTGCCAGCAGCGTAGTTCCCTTAGGAGCACCTGGAAACACCATATATTTT

clone_size: -
v_call: TRBV19
j_call: TRBJ2-5
d_call: TRBD1
cdr3_aa: CASSRQGRETQYF
cdr3_nt: TGTGCCAGTAGTAGACAGGGTCGGGAGACCCAGTACTTC

clone_size: -
v_call: TRBV14
j_call: TRBJ1-1
d_call: -
cdr3_aa: CASSSEGGRAEAFF
cdr3_nt: TGTGCCAGCAGCTCAGAGGGGGGGCGGGCTGAAGCTTTCTTT

clone_size: -
v_call: TRBV2
j_call: TRBJ1-5
d_call: -
cdr3_aa: CASRRDTGVENQPQHF
cdr3_nt: TGTGCCAGCAGACGGGACACCGGAGTTGAAAATCAGCCCCAGCATTTT

clone_size: -
v_call: TRBV19
j_call: TRBJ1-5
d_call: -
cdr3_aa: CASSIGPRPQHF
cdr3_nt: TGTGCCAGTAGTATAGGGCCAAGGCCCCAGCATTTT

clone_size: -
v_call: TRBV6-5
j_call: TRBJ1-2
d_call: -
cdr3_aa: CASSYSFGSYGYTF
cdr3_nt: TGTGCCAGCAGTTACTCGTTCGGGTCCTATGGCTACACCTTC

clone_size: -
v_call: TRBV4-3
j_call: TRBJ1-4
d_call: TRBD1
cdr3_aa: CASSRDRGGLTNEKLFF
cdr3_nt: TGCGCCAGCAGCCGTGACAGGGGAGGCCTTACTAATGAAAAACTGTTTTTT

clone_size: -
v_call: TRBV11-2
j_call: TRBJ2-7
d_call: -
cdr3_aa: CASSYLSGSYEQYF
cdr3_nt: TGTGCCAGCAGCTACTTAAGCGGCTCCTACGAGCAGTACTTC

clone_size: once
v_call: TRBV19
j_call: TRBJ1-6
d_call: -
cdr3_aa: CASSQQGYNSPLHF
cdr3_nt: TGTGCCAGTAGTCAACAGGGTTATAATTCACCCCTCCACTTT

clone_size: few
v_call: TRBV4-2
j_call: TRBJ1-1
d_call: -
cdr3_aa: CASSQDGTATEAFF
cdr3_nt: TGTGCCAGCAGCCAAGATGGAACAGCCACTGAAGCTTTCTTT

clone_size: -
v_call: TRBV6-5
j_call: TRBJ2-1
d_call: TRBD2
cdr3_aa: CASSPTILAGGTRFF
cdr3_nt: TGTGCCAGCAGCCCTACAATCTTAGCGGGGGGTACCCGGTTCTTC

clone_size: -
v_call: TRBV19
j_call: TRBJ2-7
d_call: TRBD1
cdr3_aa: CASSIGGQGALEQYF
cdr3_nt: TGTGCCAGTAGTATAGGGGGACAGGGGGCCCTCGAGCAGTACTTC

clone_size: once
v_call: TRBV7-2
j_call: TRBJ1-2
d_call: -
cdr3_aa: CASSPLDRIRLGTF
cdr3_nt: TGTGCCAGCAGCCCCCTCGACAGAATTCGGCTAGGGACCTTC

clone_size: -
v_call: TRBV5-1
j_call: TRBJ1-1
d_call: -
cdr3_aa: CASSLAGWWDTEAFF
cdr3_nt: TGCGCCAGCAGCTTGGCAGGGTGGTGGGACACTGAAGCTTTCTTT

clone_size: -
v_call: TRBV6-6
j_call: TRBJ2-7
d_call: TRBD1
cdr3_aa: CASSYNPGQGPYEQYF
cdr3_nt: TGTGCCAGCAGTTACAACCCGGGACAGGGACCCTACGAGCAGTACTTC

clone_size: -
v_call: TRBV4-1
j_call: TRBJ2-1
d_call: -
cdr3_aa: CASSQVPGSEQFF
cdr3_nt: TGCGCCAGCAGCCAAGTGCCGGGAAGTGAGCAGTTCTTC

clone_size: -
v_call: TRBV7-6
j_call: TRBJ2-7
d_call: -
cdr3_aa: CASSLQGFREQYF
cdr3_nt: TGTGCCAGCAGCTTACAGGGGTTTAGGGAGCAGTACTTC

clone_size: -
v_call: TRBV19
j_call: TRBJ1-2
d_call: -
cdr3_aa: CDGPGGGTGYTF
cdr3_nt: TGTGACGGACCGGGGGGAGGGACGGGCTACACCTTC

clone_size: -
v_call: TRBV29-1
j_call: TRBJ1-2
d_call: -
cdr3_aa: CSVQGGYGYTF
cdr3_nt: TGCAGCGTTCAGGGTGGCTATGGCTACACCTTC

clone_size: few
v_call: TRBV30
j_call: TRBJ1-6
d_call: -
cdr3_aa: CAWSGTENSPLHF
cdr3_nt: TGTGCCTGGAGTGGGACAGAAAATTCACCCCTCCACTTT

clone_size: -
v_call: TRBV19
j_call: TRBJ1-2
d_call: -
cdr3_aa: CASSPQGTDGYTF
cdr3_nt: TGTGCCAGTAGCCCCCAGGGGACGGATGGCTACACCTTC

clone_size: -
v_call: TRBV18
j_call: TRBJ1-3
d_call: TRBD1
cdr3_aa: CASSPQGAVPGNTIYF
cdr3_nt: TGTGCCAGCTCACCACAGGGGGCGGTTCCTGGAAACACCATATATTTT

clone_size: -
v_call: TRBV7-9
j_call: TRBJ2-7
d_call: -
cdr3_aa: CASSLAAGPSYEQYF
cdr3_nt: TGTGCCAGCAGCTTAGCGGCGGGACCCTCCTACGAGCAGTACTTC

clone_size: -
v_call: TRBV18
j_call: TRBJ2-1
d_call: -
cdr3_aa: CASSRGGTYNEQFF
cdr3_nt: TGTGCCAGCTCACGGGGGGGCACCTACAATGAGCAGTTCTTC

clone_size: -
v_call: TRBV28
j_call: TRBJ2-2
d_call: TRBD1
cdr3_aa: CASSNRGTGELFF
cdr3_nt: TGTGCCAGCAGTAACAGGGGCACCGGGGAGCTGTTTTTT

clone_size: -
v_call: TRBV18
j_call: TRBJ1-5
d_call: -
cdr3_aa: CASSMGAGSNQPQHF
cdr3_nt: TGTGCCAGCTCCATGGGGGCAGGAAGCAATCAGCCCCAGCATTTT

clone_size: -
v_call: TRBV5-1
j_call: TRBJ1-1
d_call: TRBD1
cdr3_aa: CASSPFSIQGTTEAFF
cdr3_nt: TGCGCCAGCAGCCCCTTCTCGATACAGGGGACCACTGAAGCTTTCTTT

clone_size: once
v_call: TRBV18
j_call: TRBJ1-5
d_call: TRBD1
cdr3_aa: CASGQGNSNQPQHF
cdr3_nt: TGTGCCAGCGGACAGGGAAATAGCAATCAGCCCCAGCATTTT

clone_size: -
v_call: TRBV29-1
j_call: TRBJ2-1
d_call: TRBD2
cdr3_aa: CSVEVRGGGNNEQFF
cdr3_nt: TGCAGCGTTGAAGTCCGGGGGGGTGGGAACAATGAGCAGTTCTTC

clone_size: -
v_call: TRBV30
j_call: TRBJ1-3
d_call: -
cdr3_aa: CAWSPGSFGNTIYF
cdr3_nt: TGTGCCTGGAGTCCGGGGTCATTTGGAAACACCATATATTTT

clone_size: -
v_call: TRBV27
j_call: TRBJ1-1
d_call: -
cdr3_aa: CASSLQGTEAFF
cdr3_nt: TGTGCCAGCAGTCTCCAGGGCACTGAAGCTTTCTTT

clone_size: -
v_call: TRBV19
j_call: TRBJ1-2
d_call: -
cdr3_aa: CASSIFGTYYGYTF
cdr3_nt: TGTGCCAGTAGTATATTCGGGACATACTATGGCTACACCTTC

clone_size: -
v_call: TRBV14
j_call: TRBJ1-2
d_call: -
cdr3_aa: CASSQGAGVLTDGYTF
cdr3_nt: TGTGCCAGCAGCCAAGGTGCAGGGGTGCTTACTGATGGCTACACCTTC

clone_size: -
v_call: TRBV30
j_call: TRBJ1-4
d_call: -
cdr3_aa: CAWSAGWDWKSAEKVFF
cdr3_nt: TGTGCCTGGAGCGCAGGGTGGGACTGGAAGTCGGCTGAAAAAGTGTTTTTT

clone_size: -
v_call: TRBV7-6
j_call: TRBJ2-5
d_call: TRBD1
cdr3_aa: CASSSDRVEETQYF
cdr3_nt: TGTGCCAGCAGCTCGGACAGGGTTGAGGAGACCCAGTACTTC

clone_size: few
v_call: TRBV11-2
j_call: TRBJ1-2
d_call: -
cdr3_aa: CASSLGQNYGYTF
cdr3_nt: TGTGCCAGCAGCTTGGGGCAGAACTATGGCTACACCTTC

clone_size: few
v_call: TRBV10-1
j_call: TRBJ2-3
d_call: -
cdr3_aa: CASSVGATTDTQYF
cdr3_nt: TGCGCCAGCAGTGTGGGGGCGACCACAGATACGCAGTATTTT

clone_size: -
v_call: TRBV5-6
j_call: TRBJ2-5
d_call: TRBD2
cdr3_aa: CASSFSGGVGETQYF
cdr3_nt: TGTGCCAGCAGCTTCAGCGGGGGCGTGGGAGAGACCCAGTACTTC

clone_size: -
v_call: TRBV14
j_call: TRBJ2-5
d_call: -
cdr3_aa: CASSYPGLRQETQYF
cdr3_nt: TGTGCCAGCAGCTACCCGGGACTGAGACAAGAGACCCAGTACTTC

clone_size: -
v_call: TRBV30
j_call: TRBJ1-1
d_call: -
cdr3_aa: CAWSVAMTEAFF
cdr3_nt: TGTGCCTGGAGTGTGGCAATGACTGAAGCTTTCTTT

clone_size: few
v_call: TRBV7-9
j_call: TRBJ2-5
d_call: TRBD1
cdr3_aa: CASSSTGGGETQYF
cdr3_nt: TGTGCCAGCAGCTCCACAGGGGGTGGTGAGACCCAGTACTTC

clone_size: -
v_call: TRBV5-1
j_call: TRBJ1-2
d_call: -
cdr3_aa: CASSLERDFNYGYTF
cdr3_nt: TGCGCCAGCAGCTTGGAGAGAGATTTCAACTATGGCTACACCTTC

clone_size: once
v_call: TRBV7-9
j_call: TRBJ2-1
d_call: -
cdr3_aa: CASSAGQSNNEQFF
cdr3_nt: TGTGCCAGCAGCGCCGGACAGAGTAACAATGAGCAGTTCTTC

clone_size: -
v_call: TRBV9
j_call: TRBJ1-6
d_call: -
cdr3_aa: CASSAGQGSSPLHF
cdr3_nt: TGTGCCAGCAGCGCGGGGCAGGGGTCGTCACCCCTCCACTTT

clone_size: -
v_call: TRBV7-8
j_call: TRBJ2-1
d_call: -
cdr3_aa: CASSLGSGGEQFF
cdr3_nt: TGTGCCAGCAGCTTAGGTTCGGGGGGCGAGCAGTTCTTC

clone_size: -
v_call: TRBV19
j_call: TRBJ1-2
d_call: TRBD1
cdr3_aa: CASSTGTAQPPLNYGYTF
cdr3_nt: TGTGCCAGTAGTACAGGGACAGCCCAGCCCCCCTTAAACTATGGCTACACCTTC

clone_size: -
v_call: TRBV5-6
j_call: TRBJ1-5
d_call: TRBD1
cdr3_aa: CASSGAGGAGQPQHF
cdr3_nt: TGTGCCAGCAGCGGGGCAGGGGGCGCGGGGCAGCCCCAGCATTTT

clone_size: -
v_call: TRBV29-1
j_call: TRBJ1-2
d_call: -
cdr3_aa: CSVTPTTSYGYTF
cdr3_nt: TGCAGCGTTACCCCCACAACAAGCTATGGCTACACCTTC

clone_size: -
v_call: TRBV28
j_call: TRBJ1-1
d_call: -
cdr3_aa: CASTFGQNTEAFF
cdr3_nt: TGTGCCAGCACGTTTGGACAGAACACTGAAGCTTTCTTT